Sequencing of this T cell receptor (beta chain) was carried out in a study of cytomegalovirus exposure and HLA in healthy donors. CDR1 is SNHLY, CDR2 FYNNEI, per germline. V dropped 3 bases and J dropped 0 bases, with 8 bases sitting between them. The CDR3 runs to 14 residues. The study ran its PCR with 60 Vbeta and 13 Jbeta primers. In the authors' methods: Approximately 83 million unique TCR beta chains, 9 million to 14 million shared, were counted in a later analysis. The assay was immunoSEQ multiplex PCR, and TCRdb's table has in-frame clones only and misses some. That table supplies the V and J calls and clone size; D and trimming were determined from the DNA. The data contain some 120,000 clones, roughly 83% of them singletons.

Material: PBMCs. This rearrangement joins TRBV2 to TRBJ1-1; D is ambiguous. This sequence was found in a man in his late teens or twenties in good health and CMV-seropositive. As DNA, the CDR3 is TGTGCCAGCAGTGATACCTATATGAACACTGAAGCTTTCTTT. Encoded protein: CASSDTYMNTEAFF. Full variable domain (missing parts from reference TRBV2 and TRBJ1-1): EPEVTQTPSHQVTQMGQEVILRCVPISNHLYFYWYRQILGQKVEFLVSFYNNEISEKSEIFDDQFSVERPDGSNFTLKIRSTKLEDSAMYFCASSDTYMNTEAFFGQGTRLTVV.